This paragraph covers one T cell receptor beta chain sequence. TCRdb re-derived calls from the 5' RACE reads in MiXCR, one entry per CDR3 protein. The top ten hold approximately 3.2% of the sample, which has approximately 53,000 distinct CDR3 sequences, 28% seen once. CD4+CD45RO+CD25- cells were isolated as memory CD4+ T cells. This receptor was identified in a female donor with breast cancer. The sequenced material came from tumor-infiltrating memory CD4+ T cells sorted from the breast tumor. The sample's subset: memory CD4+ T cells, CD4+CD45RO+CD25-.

The CDR3 DNA reads TGTGCCAGCAGCCCACGAGGAAGTGGTATGGAAGATACGCAGTATTTT. This gives the protein CASSPRGSGMEDTQYF. V gene TRBV5-5 combines with J gene TRBJ2-3; no definite D call. CDR1 and CDR2 (germline): SGHKS, YYEKEE (reference sequence). The CDR3 is 16 residues long. Trimming removed 4 bases at V and 5 bases at J, with 20 bases between. The whole variable domain, remainder taken from reference TRBV5-5 and TRBJ2-3, is DAGVTQSPTHLIKTRGQQVTLRCSPISGHKSVSWYQQVLGQGPQFIFQYYEKEERGRGNFPDRFSARQFPNYSSELNVNALLLGDSALYLCASSPRGSGMEDTQYFGPGTRLTVL.